A single sample is the source of the 10 T cell receptor beta chains below, sequenced in a study of blood T cell repertoires in COVID-19. Sequenced by immunoSEQ multiplex PCR; TCRdb stores in-frame clones only, minus some. Among roughly 430,000 clones, roughly 88% were seen once, and the ten largest hold approximately 2.1%. Sample: PBMCs or T cells enriched from blood (not recorded which). The receptors derive from a woman in her thirties or forties with acute COVID-19.

The CDR3 sequence is CATSRGDGERNTEAFF. CDR3 sequence (DNA): TGTGCCACCAGCAGAGGAGACGGGGAGAGGAACACTGAAGCTTTCTTT. The chain joins TRBV15 to TRBJ1-1; D not certain. CDR3 length: 16 amino acids. Per the germline V gene, CDR1 is LNHNV and CDR2 is YYDKDF (reference sequence). Trimming took 1 base from V and 1 from J, leaving 13 bases between them. Full variable domain (missing parts from reference TRBV15 and TRBJ1-1): DAMVIQNPRYQVTQFGKPVTLSCSQTLNHNVMYWYQQKSSQAPKLLFHYYDKDFNNEADTPDNFQSRRPNTSFCFLDIRSPGLGDTAMYLCATSRGDGERNTEAFFGQGTRLTVV.

The genes are TRBV5-1 and TRBJ2-5; 9 positions match TRBD1. The CDR3 consists of 17 residues. CDR1 SGHRS and CDR2 YFSETQ come from the germline V gene. Unmatched junction bases numbered 14, after V lost 4 bases and J lost 4 bases. The CDR3 sequence is CASSLSFLDRGSETQYF. DNA for the CDR3: TGCGCCAGCAGCCTCTCATTTTTGGACAGGGGTTCAGAGACCCAGTACTTC. Looking up the rest from reference TRBV5-1 and TRBJ2-5 gives the full variable domain: KAGVTQTPRYLIKTRGQQVTLSCSPISGHRSVSWYQQTPGQGLQFLFEYFSETQRNKGNFPGRFSGRQFSNSRSEMNVSTLELGDSALYLCASSLSFLDRGSETQYFGPGTRLLVL.

J is TRBJ1-1 and V is TRBV6-5; tentatively, D is TRBD1 (6 bases). Per germline, CDR1 MNHEY and CDR2 SVGAGI. The CDR3 loop spans 12 amino acids. Here the CDR3 reads CATGTLGTEAFF. The CDR3 region has the DNA TGTGCAACAGGGACCCTCGGGACTGAAGCTTTCTTT.

The chain recombines TRBV5-4 with TRBJ2-7, with TRBD2 identical over 12 bases. The V segment lost 6 bases and the J segment 2 bases; nucleotides outside the gene matches: 9. The CDR3 sequence is 16 residues long. Germline V gene lookup returns CDR1 SGHNT and CDR2 YYREEE (reference sequence). The CDR3, as DNA: TGTGCCAGCACCGAAACTAGCGGGGGGCCGCCCTACGAGCAGTACTTC. Translated: CASTETSGGPPYEQYF. The variable domain in full, completed from reference TRBV5-4 and TRBJ2-7, reads ETGVTQSPTHLIKTRGQQVTLRCSSQSGHNTVSWYQQALGQGPQFIFQYYREEENGRGNFPPRFSGLQFPNYSSELNVNALELDDSALYLCASTETSGGPPYEQYFGPGTRLTVT.

The chain employs TRBV2 and TRBJ2-1; 9 positions agree with TRBD1. V dropped 6 bases and J dropped 4; count of bases not matched to a gene: 7. The CDR3 extends over 15 amino acids. Germline CDR1 SNHLY, CDR2 FYNNEI. CDR3 sequence (DNA): TGTGCCAGCAGCCCGGACAGGGGTGGGTACAATGAGCAGTTCTTC. Encoded protein: CASSPDRGGYNEQFF.

The chain links TRBV13 to TRBJ2-7; 10 positions agree with TRBD1. V was pared by 5 bases and J by 3 bases, with 7 bases of the junction left unmatched. Germline assignment: CDR1 PRHDT and CDR2 FYEKMQ (reference sequence). The CDR3 totals 15 residues. The CDR3 here is CASSAGQGRIYEQYF. The CDR3 nucleotides are TGTGCCAGCAGCGCGGGACAGGGGCGAATCTACGAGCAGTACTTC. The full variable domain, with the rest looked up from reference TRBV13 and TRBJ2-7, is AAGVIQSPRHLIKEKRETATLKCYPIPRHDTVYWYQQGPGQDPQFLISFYEKMQSDKGSIPDRFSAQQFSDYHSELNMSSLELGDSALYFCASSAGQGRIYEQYFGPGTRLTVT.

The rearrangement joins TRBV2 to TRBJ2-2; 7 bases match TRBD1. The CDR3 has 13 residues. Germline CDR1 SNHLY, CDR2 FYNNEI. Unmatched junction bases numbered 5, after V lost 7 bases and J lost 6 bases. For the CDR3, the DNA is TGTGCCAGCACTAATGACAGGGCCGGGGAGCTGTTTTTT. It encodes CASTNDRAGELFF.

The rearrangement joins TRBV25-1 to TRBJ1-2, with 10 positions matching TRBD1. Germline V gene lookup returns CDR1 MGHDK and CDR2 SYGVNS. The CDR3 is 16 residues long. V was pared by 6 bases and J by 1 base, with 8 bases of the junction left unmatched. Here the CDR3 reads CASSSSGTGVNYGYTF. The DNA for the CDR3 is TGTGCCAGCAGCTCTTCCGGGACAGGGGTTAACTATGGCTACACCTTC.

The chain recombines TRBV7-9 with TRBJ1-5; D may be TRBD1 (5 bases). Germline loops: CDR1 SEHNR, CDR2 FQNEAQ (reference sequence). The CDR3 spans 14 residues. The ends were cut back, 4 bases at V and 4 bases at J, with 11 bases in the middle. The DNA of the CDR3 is TGTGCCAGCAGCTCAGCGGGGACTAATCAGCCCCAGCATTTT. This gives the protein CASSSAGTNQPQHF.

This chain joins TRBV5-4 and TRBJ1-1; D unclear. This CDR3 is 14 amino acids long. The germline gives CDR1 SGHNT, CDR2 YYREEE (reference sequence). Trimming removed 3 bases from V and 1 base from J, with 10 bases in between. As DNA, the CDR3 is TGTGCCAGCAGCTCCCTGACAAGGAACACTGAAGCTTTCTTT. Translation gives CASSSLTRNTEAFF.